The 3 T cell receptor beta chains in this list originate from one sample, sequenced in a study of shared clonotypes between healthy human individuals. The method was immunoSEQ multiplex PCR; TCRdb's version includes in-frame clones alone and lacks a portion of them. This table holds about 1.1 million clones, approximately 80% found once. The sample was memory CD4+ T cells from PBMCs. The subset denotes: CD45RA-negative fraction. These receptors all come from a man aged 18 to 29 in good health. Some clones in this sample may be carry-over from other donors' samples.

The genes are TRBV10-2 and TRBJ2-3, with D unresolved. The CDR3 extends over 15 amino acids. V gave up 6 bases and J gave up 1 base, with 14 bases separating them. In germline, CDR1 is WSHSY, CDR2 SAAADI. The CDR3 reads CASRVGRARTDTQYF. Written as DNA, the CDR3 is TGCGCCAGCAGGGTTGGACGGGCGCGCACAGATACGCAGTATTTT.

The rearrangement uses TRBV28 and TRBJ2-1; 11 positions match TRBD2. The germline gives CDR1 MDHEN, CDR2 SYDVKM. Trimming at V came to 6 bases and at J to 0 bases, leaving 4 bases not matched to a gene. CDR3 length: 16 residues. The CDR3, as DNA: TGTGCCAGCAGGGCAACTAGCGGGGGCTCCTACAATGAGCAGTTCTTC. Translation: CASRATSGGSYNEQFF. Together with reference TRBV28 and TRBJ2-1, the CDR3 gives the full variable domain: DVKVTQSSRYLVKRTGEKVFLECVQDMDHENMFWYRQDPGLGLRLIYFSYDVKMKEKGDIPEGYSVSREKKERFSLILESASTNQTSMYLCASRATSGGSYNEQFFGPGTRLTVL.

The rearrangement joins TRBV28 to TRBJ1-4; D may be TRBD1 (6 bases). Germline values: CDR1 MDHEN, CDR2 SYDVKM. The CDR3 has 14 residues. V lost 8 bases and J 4 bases, leaving 14 bases between the germline ends. The CDR3 spells CASWGARFNEKLFF. The CDR3 nucleotides are TGTGCCAGCTGGGGGGCGCGGTTTAATGAAAAACTGTTTTTT.